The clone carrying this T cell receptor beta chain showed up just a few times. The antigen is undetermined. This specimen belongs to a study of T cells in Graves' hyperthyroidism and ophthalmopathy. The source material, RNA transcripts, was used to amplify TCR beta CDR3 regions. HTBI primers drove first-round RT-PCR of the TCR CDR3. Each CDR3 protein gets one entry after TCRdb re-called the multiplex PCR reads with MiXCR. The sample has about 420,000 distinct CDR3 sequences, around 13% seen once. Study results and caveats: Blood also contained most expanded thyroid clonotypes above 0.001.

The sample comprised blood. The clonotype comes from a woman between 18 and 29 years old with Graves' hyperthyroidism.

DNA of the CDR3: TGTGCCAGCAGCCCCACCCTGGGCGGGTCTCAAGAGACCCAGTACTTC. Translation: CASSPTLGGSQETQYF. The V and J genes are TRBV7-9 and TRBJ2-5, with D possibly TRBD2 on 5 matching bases. The CDR3 loop spans 16 amino acids. The germline CDR1 and CDR2 sequences are SEHNR and FQNEAQ (reference sequence). With 5 bases removed from V and 2 bases from J, the gap between germline ends came to 18 bases.